Reported below is one T cell receptor beta chain. Repertoires were generated with immunoSEQ multiplex PCR, while TCRdb's copy carries only in-frame clones and drops some. The data show more than 2,000,000 clones, approximately 90% seen once. The data were taken from a study of shared clonotypes between healthy human individuals. The CDR3 contains 16 residues. In germline, CDR1 is LNHDA, CDR2 SQIVND (reference sequence). Trimming removed 5 bases from V and 0 bases from J, with 14 bases in between. This TCR derives from a man between 18 and 35 years old in good health. The J gene is TRBJ1-3, the V gene TRBV19, with D uncertain. Sequences were obtained from naive CD4+ T cells sorted from blood. Subset described: CD45RA+ positively selected. This chain's CDR3 is CASSLRTESSGNTIYF. In nucleotides, the CDR3 is TGTGCCAGTAGTCTGCGGACCGAAAGCTCTGGAAACACCATATATTTT.